Listed here are 10 T cell receptor beta chains from one sample, sequenced in a study of OX40 agonist ivuxolimab in advanced cancers. The method was immunoSEQ multiplex PCR; TCRdb's version includes in-frame clones alone and lacks a portion of them. The sample lists about 130,000 clones, 90% to 95% occurring once. This material consisted of CD4+ or CD8+ T cells sorted from blood, taken in a trial of the OX40 agonist ivuxolimab. Receptors originate from an adult with an advanced solid tumor such as melanoma, head and neck, liver or kidney cancer.

DNA for the CDR3: TGTGCCAGCAGCCCCCGAGTGGCTCCGCCCTTCTCGAACACCGGGGAGCTGTTTTTT. Its translation: CASSPRVAPPFSNTGELFF. The V call is TRBV11-2, the J call TRBJ2-2; D is undetermined. Germline CDR1 SGHAT, CDR2 FQNNGV. Trimming cost V 5 bases and J 0 bases, with 22 bases left between them. This CDR3 comprises 19 residues.

The gene calls are TRBV4-1 and TRBJ1-2, with unresolved D. There are 15 residues in the CDR3. Germline values: CDR1 MGHRA, CDR2 YSYEKL. The V gene lost 1 base and the J gene lost 0 bases, with 9 bases spanning the gap. The CDR3 coding sequence is TGCGCCAGCAGCCAAGTTGTGGGGACTAACTATGGCTACACCTTC. Translating it yields CASSQVVGTNYGYTF.

The chain employs TRBV7-9 and TRBJ1-2; a possible D gene is TRBD1 (5 bases). V was trimmed by 5 bases and J by 4 bases, leaving 14 bases between them. This CDR3 has 14 amino acids. Germline V CDR1 and CDR2: SEHNR, FQNEAQ (reference sequence). The CDR3 DNA follows: TGTGCCAGCAGCCCGCGGGGGGTGGGCTATGGCTACACCTTC. Protein: CASSPRGVGYGYTF. The variable domain in full, with the rest retrieved from reference TRBV7-9 and TRBJ1-2, is DTGVSQNPRHKITKRGQNVTFRCDPISEHNRLYWYRQTLGQGPEFLTYFQNEAQLEKSRLLSDRFSAERPKGSFSTLEIQRTEQGDSAMYLCASSPRGVGYGYTFGSGTRLTVV.

Only a few counts were recorded for this clone. The chain is built from TRBV18 and TRBJ2-7, with D unresolved. The CDR3 length is 10 residues. In germline, CDR1 is KGHSH, CDR2 LQKENI. Trimming took 5 bases from V and 1 from J, leaving 0 bases between them. The CDR3 DNA reads as TGTGCCAGCTCATCCTACGAGCAGTACTTC. This sequence encodes CASSSYEQYF.

The gene calls are TRBV29-1 and TRBJ1-1, with 10 bases that match TRBD1. Trimming removed 6 bases from V and 7 bases from J; junction bases left unmatched: 11. The CDR3 length is 14 residues. The germline V gene has CDR1 SQVTM and CDR2 ANQGSEA. CDR3 sequence (DNA): TGCAGCGTAGACCGACCGGGACAGGGGCGTGAAGCTTTCTTT. It is translated as CSVDRPGQGREAFF.

The rearrangement joins TRBV19 to TRBJ2-7, with D hard to call. CDR3 length: 15 amino acids. Trimming removed 5 bases at V and 2 bases at J, with 16 bases between. Looked up from germline, CDR1 is LNHDA and CDR2 is SQIVND (reference sequence). The chain's CDR3 is CASSRSALTAYEQYF. The CDR3 region has the DNA TGTGCCAGTAGTCGGTCGGCCCTCACAGCCTACGAGCAGTACTTC.

The J gene is TRBJ1-5, the V gene TRBV10-3; 9 nucleotides match TRBD1. Unmatched junction bases numbered 4, after V lost 2 bases and J lost 5 bases. This CDR3 comprises 15 residues. Germline values: CDR1 ENHRY, CDR2 SYGVKD. The chain's CDR3 is CAISEGTGNHQPQHF. DNA for the CDR3: TGTGCCATCAGTGAGGGGACAGGGAATCATCAGCCCCAGCATTTT.

The gene calls are TRBV18 and TRBJ2-3; D may be TRBD1 or TRBD2 (5 bases each). Germline CDR1 reads KGHSH; CDR2 reads LQKENI. The V and J ends lost 2 bases and 4 bases respectively, with 7 bases between them. The CDR3 has 13 amino acids. For the CDR3, the DNA is TGTGCCAGCTCACCAACGGGGCCAGATACGCAGTATTTT. Translating it yields CASSPTGPDTQYF.

This chain links TRBV19 with TRBJ2-7; 12 nucleotides match TRBD1. Trimming cost V 1 base and J 0 bases; bases outside gene matches: 13. Germline V gene lookup returns CDR1 LNHDA and CDR2 SQIVND (reference sequence). The CDR3 is 20 amino acids. The CDR3 loop reads CASSIAQSGQGAFISYEQYF. DNA of the CDR3: TGTGCCAGTAGTATAGCACAATCGGGACAGGGGGCGTTTATCTCCTACGAGCAGTACTTC.

The V gene is TRBV5-6, the J gene TRBJ1-2; TRBD1 is a possible D gene (5 bases). V lost 5 bases and J 4 bases, leaving 15 bases between the germline ends. This CDR3 contains 14 residues. Germline V gene sequence: CDR1 SGHDT, CDR2 YYEEEE. The CDR3 bases are TGTGCCAGCAGTCTTCCGGGGACGGGCTATGGCTACACCTTC. It translates to CASSLPGTGYGYTF.